The source of this T cell receptor (beta chain) is a study of cytomegalovirus exposure and HLA in healthy donors listed by TCRdb under 2017. Describing the broader study: An earlier analysis of several hundred of the donors reported 250 to 350 Gb of sequence data and around 120 million unique TCR beta sequences from some 180 million T cells. HLA typing covered class I and class II loci at four-digit resolution. All discovery cohort repertoires had been generated using a single sequencing platform. The later analysis used no new phenotypic data to find candidate immune exposures, relying instead on TCR beta sequences and their occurrence across donors. Donor age, sex, ethnicity and CMV serostatus were collected together with the repertoire data. In an earlier analysis of 550 to 700 of the donors, high-throughput TCR beta sequencing was used to judge whether each TCR beta V gene segment behaved as functional or pseudogenic. Of the roughly 410 genotyped donors, 65% to 90% were placed in the genetic ancestry cluster associated with self-reported Caucasian donors. On average, roughly 240,000 unique TCR beta nucleotide sequences were sequenced per donor among roughly 430 genotyped donors of the cohort, with around 19% of those sequences being non-productive. The number of typed donors differed by locus: about 620-630 for A, B, C, DRB1 and DQB1; some 540 for DQA1; around 610 for DPA1; and about 470 for DPB1. In a later genetic analysis, genome-wide SNP genotypes for about 60% of the 666 donors were used, and that subset was treated as a discovery cohort. The study aimed to test whether cataloging public T cell receptors could reveal signatures of past pathogen exposure. To predict cytomegalovirus infection status, the study combined high-throughput TCR immunosequencing, statistical association of individual TCRs with disease status, and machine learning. Because of strong linkage in the cohort, 5 or 6 DR-DQ haplotypes were treated as single units for association and clustering. A later analysis re-analyzed previously published TCR beta repertoires from roughly 600 donors and added high-resolution HLA genotyping to study TCR occurrence patterns. Using immunosequencing, the study profiled T cell repertoires from some 670 subjects and related those repertoires to cytomegalovirus serostatus. In addition to the first cohort of approximately 650 subjects, a separate validation cohort of 120 different subjects was used. About 300 gigabases of sequencing data and approximately 80 million unique TCR sequences were included in an early release covering roughly 600 HLA-typed donors. Study-level results and caveats: Linkage disequilibrium might explain the correlated functional status among segregating V segments, but an unknown experimental factor could not be ruled out. The 87-base-pair reads could not distinguish some IMGT-functional V segments, including TRBV6-2 and TRBV6-3, so those segments were excluded. It was suggested by the authors that the approach could potentially be generalized to other disease states and immunological phenotypes. In an earlier analysis of 587 of the donors, most TCR beta V segments appeared in productive rearrangements about 90% or about 30% of the time, broadly matching IMGT annotations. A later analysis reported that several top co-occurrence clusters appeared linked to parvovirus B19, influenza, CMV and Epstein-Barr virus. The earlier analysis of 587 of the donors excluded some 15 rarely observed V segments, including chromosome 9 orphons, because counts were too low. Strong co-occurrence of HLA alleles, especially DR and DQ, made assigning TCR associations to individual alleles difficult. Sequencing depth was assumed to be roughly uniform across donors in the presence/absence analyses, though that assumption may not hold. In vitro tests confirmed that a few of the cytomegalovirus-associated TCR beta chains recognize cytomegalovirus antigens. Specific HLA alleles were associated with around 18,000 TCR beta sequences at a false discovery rate of 0.05 in a later analysis. HLA typing was unavailable for some donors at each locus, so association tests used only the typed subset. The classifier was reported to diagnose cytomegalovirus status with high specificity and sensitivity in both the original and validation cohorts. A cluster of highly shared sequence variants was judged likely to represent a technical artifact of the sequencing pipeline. A further reported finding was that TCR beta sequences accurately predicted the HLA-A and HLA-B alleles for most subjects in the first cohort. Compared with equally common non-associated chains, HLA-associated TCR beta chains in a later analysis were more clonally expanded and had lower generation probabilities. Most TCR sequences were observed very rarely across donors, whereas some public TCRs were present in many individuals. This cohort had only TCR beta chains sequenced, and the lack of alpha or paired-chain data limited which features could be detected. A later genetic analysis reported fewer N-insertions in productive TCRs among donors in an Asian-associated ancestry cluster than the 666-donor mean. In a later analysis, TCR association rates were found to vary across HLA loci, with the most associated TCRs seen for DRB1 alleles and the fewest for HLA-C alleles. Immune exposure information for the cohort was limited to CMV serostatus. In the study, around 150 TCR beta chains were listed as associated with cytomegalovirus. In a later genetic analysis, a missense DCLRE1C variant was associated with V-gene and J-gene trimming of TCR beta chains, and the association was replicated in an independent cohort. Most CMV-associated TCR beta chains appeared to be HLA-restricted in a later analysis, and the HLA associations seemed to be driven largely by CMV exposure.

Trimming takes 6 bases off V and 5 bases off J; junction bases not matched to a gene: 7. The germline V gene gives CDR1 as MNHEY and CDR2 as SVGAGI. From cysteine to phenylalanine, the CDR3 is 14 amino acids long. The sequence is cut down to CDR3 DNA, 42 bases in frame from base 1. Note on this clone: The antigen this receptor binds is unknown. No base quality information exists; no much larger clone differs at one position.

The cohort was made up of 500 to 800 healthy bone marrow donors. At the time of sampling, all cohort members were nominally healthy, though unrecorded immune exposures were likely present. The donor was CMV seropositive and was included in the group of almost 300 seropositive cohort members. Every donor gave a peripheral blood sample, and the peripheral blood mononuclear cells from that sample were used for TCR beta sequencing. Genomic DNA extraction from the blood cell samples was performed with the Qiagen DNeasy Blood Extraction Kit. The library relied on the immunoSEQ multiplex PCR assay. The multiplex PCR relied on a mix of 60 forward primers for TCR Vbeta segments and 13 reverse primers for TCR Jbeta segments. A multiplex PCR assay on genomic DNA amplified the CDR3 region of rearranged TCR beta genes. Amplified TCR beta libraries were sequenced as 87-base-pair reads on the Illumina HiSeq System. The paper's processing steps were these. In a later analysis, 70 million to 95 million unique TCR beta chains were counted across the roughly 610 repertoires, and approximately 11 million of these chains were shared by at least two donors. Raw reads were error-corrected and collapsed into unique sequences by a nearest-neighbor algorithm in which closely related sequences were merged to remove PCR and sequencing errors. CDR3 sequences were aligned to IMGT reference sequences to assign V, D and J gene segments. For a sequence to be retained, a match of at least six nucleotides to both a V gene segment and a J gene segment was required. Rearrangements were classified as productive when the CDR3 lacked stop codons and remained in frame with V and J, and all other rearrangements were classified as non-productive. CDR3 was defined according to IMGT convention as the region running from the second conserved V-encoded cysteine to the conserved J-encoded phenylalanine. In an earlier analysis of more than 550 of the donors, sequences lacking an unambiguous match to a single V gene segment were excluded. In an earlier analysis of several hundred of the donors, a V segment was called functional when productive rearrangements were above 56.7%, and segregating when the standard deviation between donors exceeded 5%. A statistical classification framework was developed to diagnose cytomegalovirus status using the catalog of TCR beta chain sequences. In a later analysis, TCR nucleotide sequences were compared against IMGT/GENE-DB human TR gene sequences so that V and J genes could be assigned. The TCRdist pipeline was used in a later analysis to assign CDR3 sequences and most-parsimonious VDJ recombination scenarios. In a later analysis, each TCR beta chain was defined by its CDR3 amino acid sequence together with its V-gene family, and reads lacking a unique V-gene family were excluded. A later analysis removed 600 or so highly shared, low-generation-probability nucleotide sequences to deal with suspected cross-contamination and a sequencing artifact. In a later analysis, a clonal expansion index was calculated for each public chain from normalized within-repertoire ranks of inferred template counts. A later analysis computed generation probabilities with a VDJ recombination model fitted to out-of-frame rearrangements, and checked the results against IGoR. A later analysis scored TCR-TCR, TCR-HLA and TCR-CMV co-occurrence with hypergeometric tests, applying a repertoire-size bias correction to TCR pairs. False discovery rates were estimated in a later analysis by permuting HLA or CMV assignments 20 times. In a later analysis, co-occurring TCRs were grouped using DBSCAN, and TCRdist sequence similarity was added for clustering within HLA-allele-positive subsets. For co-occurrence clustering, repertoires with fewer than 30,000 or more than 120,000 public chains were excluded, along with roughly 5 repertoires with anomalous nucleotide sharing. As stored in TCRdb, this immuneACCESS dataset retains in-frame rearrangements with V and J assigned. A fraction of the clones does not appear; measured against another copy, unresolved V genes explain less than half of the discrepancy, and the remainder lacks a known reason. V, J and clone size are those of that table, while D and trimming were read from the DNA. The sample data list around 120,000 clones, and around four fifths of these were observed just once. Around 28% of the sample is taken by the ten largest.

The TCR sequence derives from a man aged 55 to 69 in good health and CMV-seropositive. Sequencing was performed on PBMCs. This chain is built from TRBV6-5 and TRBJ2-5; TRBD2 fits 9 bases in the junction. The CDR3 has the sequence CASSASGARETQYF. The DNA sequence follows: TGTGCCAGCAGCGCTAGCGGGGCGAGGGAGACCCAGTACTTC.